The entry that follows covers one TCR beta chain sequence. The germline gives CDR1 SGHTA, CDR2 FQGTGA. V lost 5 bases, J lost 7 bases, and 12 bases lay in between. This CDR3 spans 14 amino acids. This sample is drawn from a study of blood T cell repertoires in COVID-19. Some clones are missing from TCRdb's copy, which holds only in-frame ones; the method was immunoSEQ multiplex PCR. The sample shows under 300,000 clones, approximately 82% of them seen only once. The specimen sequenced was peripheral blood. V and J are TRBV7-3 and TRBJ1-6, with D maybe TRBD1 (6 bases). The sequence was collected from a woman aged 18 to 35 with acute or convalescent COVID-19. The DNA of the CDR3 is TGTGCCAGCAGCCTTACAGGGTTGAATTCACCCCTCCACTTT. Its translation: CASSLTGLNSPLHF.